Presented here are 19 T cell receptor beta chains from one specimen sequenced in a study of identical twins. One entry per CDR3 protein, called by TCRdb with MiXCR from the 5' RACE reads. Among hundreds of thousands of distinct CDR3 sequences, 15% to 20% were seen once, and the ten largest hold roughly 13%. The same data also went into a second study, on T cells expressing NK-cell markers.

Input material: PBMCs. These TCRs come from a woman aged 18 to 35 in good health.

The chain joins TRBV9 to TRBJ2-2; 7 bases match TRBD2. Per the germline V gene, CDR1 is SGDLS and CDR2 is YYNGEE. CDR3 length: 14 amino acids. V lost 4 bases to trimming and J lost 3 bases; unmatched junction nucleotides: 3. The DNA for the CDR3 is TGTGCCAGCAGCCAGGCGGGGGACACCGGGGAGCTGTTTTTT. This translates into CASSQAGDTGELFF.

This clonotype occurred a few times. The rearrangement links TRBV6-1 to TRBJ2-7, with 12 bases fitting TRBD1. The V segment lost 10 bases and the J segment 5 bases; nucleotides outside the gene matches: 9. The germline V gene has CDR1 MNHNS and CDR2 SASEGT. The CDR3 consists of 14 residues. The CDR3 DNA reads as TGTGCCACTTCCCTAGGGACAGGGGGCAACGAGCAGTACTTC. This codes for CATSLGTGGNEQYF.

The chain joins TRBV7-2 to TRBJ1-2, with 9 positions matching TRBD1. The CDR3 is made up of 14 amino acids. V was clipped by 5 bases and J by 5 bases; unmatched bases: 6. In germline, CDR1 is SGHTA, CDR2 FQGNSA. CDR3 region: CASSPTGGRYGYTF. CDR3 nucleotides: TGTGCCAGCAGCCCTACAGGGGGCAGGTATGGCTACACCTTC.

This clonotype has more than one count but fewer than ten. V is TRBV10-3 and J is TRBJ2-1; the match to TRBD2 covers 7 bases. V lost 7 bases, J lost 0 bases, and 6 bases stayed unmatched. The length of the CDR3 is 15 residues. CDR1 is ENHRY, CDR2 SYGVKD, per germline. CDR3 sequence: CAIKEGGSSYNEQFF. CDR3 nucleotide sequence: TGTGCCATCAAGGAGGGAGGGAGCTCCTACAATGAGCAGTTCTTC.

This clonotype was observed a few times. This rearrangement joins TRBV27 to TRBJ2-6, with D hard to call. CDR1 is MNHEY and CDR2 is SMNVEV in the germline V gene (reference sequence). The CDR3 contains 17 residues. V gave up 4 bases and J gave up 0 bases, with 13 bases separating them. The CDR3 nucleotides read TGTGCCAGCAGTTATACACTGTATCGCTCTGGGGCCAACGTCCTGACTTTC. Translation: CASSYTLYRSGANVLTF.

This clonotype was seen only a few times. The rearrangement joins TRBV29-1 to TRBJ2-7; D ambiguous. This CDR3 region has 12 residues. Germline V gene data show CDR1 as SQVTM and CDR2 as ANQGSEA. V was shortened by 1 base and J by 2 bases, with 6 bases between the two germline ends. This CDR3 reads CSVEGSTYEQYF. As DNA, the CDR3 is TGCAGCGTTGAAGGCAGTACCTACGAGCAGTACTTC.

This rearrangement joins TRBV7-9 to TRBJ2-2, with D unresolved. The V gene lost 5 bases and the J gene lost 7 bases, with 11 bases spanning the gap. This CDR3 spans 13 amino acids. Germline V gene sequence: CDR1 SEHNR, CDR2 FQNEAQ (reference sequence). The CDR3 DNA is TGTGCCAGCAGCCTATACGTGGTCGGGGAGCTGTTTTTT. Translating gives CASSLYVVGELFF.

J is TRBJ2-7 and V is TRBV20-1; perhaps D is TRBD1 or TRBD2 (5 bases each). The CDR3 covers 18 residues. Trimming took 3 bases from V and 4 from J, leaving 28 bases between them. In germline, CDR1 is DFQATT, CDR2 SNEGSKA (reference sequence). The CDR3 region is CSASVRIFGGPSLYEQYF. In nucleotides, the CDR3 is TGCAGTGCTAGCGTGCGGATCTTTGGGGGTCCCTCCTTATACGAGCAGTACTTC.

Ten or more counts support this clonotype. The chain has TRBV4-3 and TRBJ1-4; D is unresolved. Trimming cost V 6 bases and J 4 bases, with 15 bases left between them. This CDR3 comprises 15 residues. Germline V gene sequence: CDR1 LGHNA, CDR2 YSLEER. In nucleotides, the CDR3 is TGCGCCAGCAGTCAGAGGGTACAGAGTAATGAAAAACTGTTTTTT. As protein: CASSQRVQSNEKLFF.

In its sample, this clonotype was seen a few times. CDR3 loop: CSARPYTSYGYTF. The CDR3 DNA reads as TGCAGTGCTAGGCCCTATACGTCCTATGGCTACACCTTC. This chain uses TRBV20-1 with TRBJ1-2; unclear D gene. Germline CDR1 reads DFQATT; CDR2 reads SNEGSKA (reference sequence). The CDR3 sequence is 13 residues long. With 3 bases removed from V and 4 bases from J, the gap between germline ends came to 12 bases.

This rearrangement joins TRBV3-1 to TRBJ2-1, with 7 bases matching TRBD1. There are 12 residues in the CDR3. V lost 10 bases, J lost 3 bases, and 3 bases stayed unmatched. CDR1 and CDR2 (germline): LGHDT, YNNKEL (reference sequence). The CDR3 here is CATGDSYNEQFF. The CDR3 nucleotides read TGTGCCACCGGGGACAGCTACAATGAGCAGTTCTTC.

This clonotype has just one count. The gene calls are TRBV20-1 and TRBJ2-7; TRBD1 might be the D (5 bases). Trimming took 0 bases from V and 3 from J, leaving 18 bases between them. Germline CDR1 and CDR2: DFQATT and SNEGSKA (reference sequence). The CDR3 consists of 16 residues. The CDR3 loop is CSARDSRGLNYYEQYF. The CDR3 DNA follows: TGCAGTGCTAGAGATAGTAGGGGATTAAACTACTACGAGCAGTACTTC.

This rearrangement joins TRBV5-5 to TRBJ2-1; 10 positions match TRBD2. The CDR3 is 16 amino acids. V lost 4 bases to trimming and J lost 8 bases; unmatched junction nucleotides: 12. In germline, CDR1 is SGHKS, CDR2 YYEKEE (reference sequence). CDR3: CASSTKIAGGLYEQFF. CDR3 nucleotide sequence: TGTGCCAGCAGCACAAAAATAGCGGGAGGTCTTTATGAGCAGTTCTTC.

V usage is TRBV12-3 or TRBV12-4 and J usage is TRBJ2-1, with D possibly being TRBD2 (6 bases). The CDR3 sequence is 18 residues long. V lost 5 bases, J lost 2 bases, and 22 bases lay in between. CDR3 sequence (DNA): TGTGCCAGCAGTGGCCTTTTTTCAGGTAGCGGAGCCTACAATGAGCAGTTCTTC. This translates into CASSGLFSGSGAYNEQFF.

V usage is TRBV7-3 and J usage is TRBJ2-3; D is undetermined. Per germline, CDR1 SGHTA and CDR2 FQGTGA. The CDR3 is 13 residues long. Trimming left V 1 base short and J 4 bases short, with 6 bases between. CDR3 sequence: CASSLSNSDTQYF. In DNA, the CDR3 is TGTGCCAGCAGCTTAAGTAACTCAGATACGCAGTATTTT.

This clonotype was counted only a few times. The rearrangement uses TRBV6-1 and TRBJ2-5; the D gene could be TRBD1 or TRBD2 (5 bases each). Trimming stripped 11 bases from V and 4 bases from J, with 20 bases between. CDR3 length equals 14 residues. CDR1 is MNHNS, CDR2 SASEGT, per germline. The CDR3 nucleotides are TGTGCCGCCCGGCCGGGGAAGAGGGGAGAGACCCAGTACTTC. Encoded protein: CAARPGKRGETQYF.

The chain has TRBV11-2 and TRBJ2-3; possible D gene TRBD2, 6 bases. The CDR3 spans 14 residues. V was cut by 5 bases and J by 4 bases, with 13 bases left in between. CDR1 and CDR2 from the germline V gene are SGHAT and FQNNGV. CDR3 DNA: TGTGCCAGCAGCCCAACCCCGGGAGCAGATACGCAGTATTTT. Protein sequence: CASSPTPGADTQYF.

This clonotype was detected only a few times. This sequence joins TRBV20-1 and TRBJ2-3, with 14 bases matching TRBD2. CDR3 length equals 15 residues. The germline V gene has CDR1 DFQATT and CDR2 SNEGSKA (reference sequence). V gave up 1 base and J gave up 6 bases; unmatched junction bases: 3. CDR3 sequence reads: CSARGWTSGGDTQYF. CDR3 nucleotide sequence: TGCAGTGCTAGAGGCTGGACTAGCGGGGGGGATACGCAGTATTTT.

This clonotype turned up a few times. The CDR3 loop reads CASSVPPGTQYF. The CDR3 DNA sequence: TGTGCCAGCAGCGTCCCCCCCGGGACCCAGTACTTC. The rearrangement links TRBV9 to TRBJ2-5; D is uncertain. Germline V gene lookup returns CDR1 SGDLS and CDR2 YYNGEE. With 2 bases removed from V and 7 bases from J, the gap between germline ends came to 9 bases. This CDR3 spans 12 amino acids.